The present entry profiles one TCR beta chain with its context. This sample is drawn from a study of blood T cell repertoires in COVID-19. TCRdb's table, derived via immunoSEQ multiplex PCR, lists solely in-frame clones and lacks some. The repertoire holds some 93,000 clones, with roughly 77% as singletons. Germline values: CDR1 MDHEN, CDR2 SYDVKM. The CDR3 extends over 16 amino acids. Trimming cost V 1 base and J 5 bases; bases outside gene matches: 10. The chain joins TRBV28 to TRBJ2-5, with 7 positions matching TRBD2. The sequence derives from a human donor in a cohort sampled during active COVID-19. The material sequenced was peripheral blood. CDR3 region: CASSLSGGSGIETQYF. CDR3 sequence (DNA): TGTGCCAGCAGTTTATCAGGCGGGAGTGGGATCGAGACCCAGTACTTC. The complete variable domain, with remaining parts taken from reference TRBV28 and TRBJ2-5, reads DVKVTQSSRYLVKRTGEKVFLECVQDMDHENMFWYRQDPGLGLRLIYFSYDVKMKEKGDIPEGYSVSREKKERFSLILESASTNQTSMYLCASSLSGGSGIETQYFGPGTRLLVL.